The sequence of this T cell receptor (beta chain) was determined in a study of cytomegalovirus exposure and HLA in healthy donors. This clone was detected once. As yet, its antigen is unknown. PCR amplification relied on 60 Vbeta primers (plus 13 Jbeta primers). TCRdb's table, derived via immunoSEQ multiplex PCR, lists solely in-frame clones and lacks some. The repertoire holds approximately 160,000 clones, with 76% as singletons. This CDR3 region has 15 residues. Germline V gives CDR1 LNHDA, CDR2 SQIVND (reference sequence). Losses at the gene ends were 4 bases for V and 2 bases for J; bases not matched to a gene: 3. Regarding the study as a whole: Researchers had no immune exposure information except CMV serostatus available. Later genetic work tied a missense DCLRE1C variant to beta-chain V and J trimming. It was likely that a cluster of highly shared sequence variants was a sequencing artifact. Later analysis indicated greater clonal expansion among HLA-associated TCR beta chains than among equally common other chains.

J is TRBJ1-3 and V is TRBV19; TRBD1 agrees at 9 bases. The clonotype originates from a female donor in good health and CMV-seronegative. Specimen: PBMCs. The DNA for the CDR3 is TGTGCCAGTAGTACGACAGGGGGGCCTGGAAACACCATATATTTT. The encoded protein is CASSTTGGPGNTIYF.